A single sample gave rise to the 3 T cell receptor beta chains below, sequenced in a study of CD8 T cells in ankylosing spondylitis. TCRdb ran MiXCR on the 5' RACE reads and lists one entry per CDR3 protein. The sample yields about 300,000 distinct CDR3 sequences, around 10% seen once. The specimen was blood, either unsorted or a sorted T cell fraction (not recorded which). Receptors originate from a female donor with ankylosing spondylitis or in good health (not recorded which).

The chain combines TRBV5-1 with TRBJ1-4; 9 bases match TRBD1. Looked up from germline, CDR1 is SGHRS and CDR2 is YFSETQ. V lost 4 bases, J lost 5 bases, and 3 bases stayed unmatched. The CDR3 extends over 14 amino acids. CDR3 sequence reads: CASSQGQGNEKLFF. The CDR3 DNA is TGCGCCAGCAGCCAGGGACAGGGCAATGAAAAACTGTTTTTT.

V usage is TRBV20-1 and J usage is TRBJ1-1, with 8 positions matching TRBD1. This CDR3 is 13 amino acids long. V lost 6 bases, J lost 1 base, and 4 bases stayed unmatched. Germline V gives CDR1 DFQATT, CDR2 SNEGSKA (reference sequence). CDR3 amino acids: CSAPGTGNTEAFF. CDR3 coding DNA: TGCAGTGCACCCGGGACAGGGAACACTGAAGCTTTCTTT.

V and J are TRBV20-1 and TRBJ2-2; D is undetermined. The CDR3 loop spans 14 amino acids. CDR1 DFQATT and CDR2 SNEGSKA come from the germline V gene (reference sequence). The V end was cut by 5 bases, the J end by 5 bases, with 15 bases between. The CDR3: CSAGWTSRTGELFF. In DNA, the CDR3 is TGCAGTGCTGGATGGACCTCTCGGACCGGGGAGCTGTTTTTT.